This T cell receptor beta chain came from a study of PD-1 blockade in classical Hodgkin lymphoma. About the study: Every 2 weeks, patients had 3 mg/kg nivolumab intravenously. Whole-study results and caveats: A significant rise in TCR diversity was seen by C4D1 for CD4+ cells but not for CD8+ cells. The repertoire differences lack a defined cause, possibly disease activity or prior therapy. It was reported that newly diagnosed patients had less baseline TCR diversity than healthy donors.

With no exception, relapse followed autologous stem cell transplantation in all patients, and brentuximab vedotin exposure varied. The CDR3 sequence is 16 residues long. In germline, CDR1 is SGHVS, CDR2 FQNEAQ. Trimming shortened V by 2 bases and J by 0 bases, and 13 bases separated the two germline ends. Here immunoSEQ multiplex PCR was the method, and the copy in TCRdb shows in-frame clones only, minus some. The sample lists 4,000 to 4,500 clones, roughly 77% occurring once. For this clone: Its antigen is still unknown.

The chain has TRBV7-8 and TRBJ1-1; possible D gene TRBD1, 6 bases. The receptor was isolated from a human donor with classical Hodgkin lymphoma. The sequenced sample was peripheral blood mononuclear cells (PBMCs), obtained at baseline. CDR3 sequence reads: CASSLSVGGLNTEAFF. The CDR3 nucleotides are TGTGCCAGCAGCTTATCGGTAGGGGGTTTGAACACTGAAGCTTTCTTT.